Following are 11 T cell receptor beta chains from one sample sequenced in a study of blood T cell repertoires in COVID-19. The protocol was immunoSEQ multiplex PCR, while the TCRdb copy is restricted to in-frame clones and leaves out a portion. The table shows 100,000 to 120,000 clones, with 75% to 85% occurring only once. Sequencing was done on a sample of peripheral blood. These receptors all stem from a woman aged 55-70 years with acute or convalescent COVID-19.

DNA of the CDR3: TGTGCCAGCAGCCTTGGGGCTAGCGGACAAGAGACCCAGTACTTC. This sequence encodes CASSLGASGQETQYF. The chain recombines TRBV9 with TRBJ2-5; TRBD2 matches 7 bases. The CDR3 totals 15 residues. Germline CDR1 reads SGDLS; CDR2 reads YYNGEE. Trimming at V came to 4 bases and at J to 2 bases, leaving 8 bases not matched to a gene. Full variable domain (rest looked up from reference TRBV9 and TRBJ2-5): DSGVTQTPKHLITATGQRVTLRCSPRSGDLSVYWYQQSLDQGLQFLIQYYNGEERAKGNILERFSAQQFPDLHSELNLSSLELGDSALYFCASSLGASGQETQYFGPGTRLLVL.

This clone showed up just once. The rearrangement uses TRBV4-1 and TRBJ1-1, with a possible D match to TRBD1 (6 bases). The CDR3 consists of 16 residues. CDR1 and CDR2 (germline): MGHRA, YSYEKL. With 3 bases removed from V and 2 bases from J, the gap between germline ends came to 16 bases. The CDR3 DNA reads TGCGCCAGCAGCCAGAGGCAGGGGATGGAAAACACTGAAGCTTTCTTT. Protein: CASSQRQGMENTEAFF.

In its sample, this clone was seen a few times. The chain has TRBV7-9 and TRBJ2-6; possibly TRBD1 for D (7 bases). With 5 bases removed from V and 2 bases from J, the gap between germline ends came to 19 bases. The germline gives CDR1 SEHNR, CDR2 FQNEAQ (reference sequence). This CDR3 is 18 amino acids long. The CDR3 coding sequence is TGTGCCAGCAGCCCGAGGAGGGGGCAGCACCCTGGGGCCAACGTCCTGACTTTC. Its protein is CASSPRRGQHPGANVLTF.

J is TRBJ2-3 and V is TRBV11-2, with 13 bases that match TRBD2. Germline V gene data show CDR1 as SGHAT and CDR2 as FQNNGV. The CDR3 is 15 residues long. J gave up 6 bases and V 5 bases, and 5 bases lay outside the gene matches. The CDR3 DNA is TGTGCCAGCAGCCCTGGACTAGCGGGGGCGGATACGCAGTATTTT. It specifies CASSPGLAGADTQYF. The complete variable domain, with remaining parts taken from reference TRBV11-2 and TRBJ2-3, reads EAGVAQSPRYKIIEKRQSVAFWCNPISGHATLYWYQQILGQGPKLLIQFQNNGVVDDSQLPKDRFSAERLKGVDSTLKIQPAKLEDSAVYLCASSPGLAGADTQYFGPGTRLTVL.

The V gene is TRBV24-1, the J gene TRBJ1-2; D is undetermined. CDR1 KGHDR and CDR2 SFDVKD come from the germline V gene. CDR3 length equals 11 residues. Deletions cut 3 bases from V and 6 bases from J, with 4 bases between. CDR3 coding DNA: TGTGCCACCAGTGATACAGATGGCTACACCTTC. Translation: CATSDTDGYTF.

The chain has TRBV9 and TRBJ1-6, with D unclear. The germline V gene has CDR1 SGDLS and CDR2 YYNGEE. The length of the CDR3 is 15 residues. V was pared by 0 bases and J by 8 bases, with 12 bases between. CDR3 residues: CASSVADAQDSPLHF. In nucleotides, the CDR3 is TGTGCCAGCAGCGTAGCAGATGCCCAAGATTCACCCCTCCACTTT. Combining the CDR3 with reference TRBV9 and TRBJ1-6 gives the whole variable domain DSGVTQTPKHLITATGQRVTLRCSPRSGDLSVYWYQQSLDQGLQFLIQYYNGEERAKGNILERFSAQQFPDLHSELNLSSLELGDSALYFCASSVADAQDSPLHFGNGTRLTVT.

This chain uses TRBV5-4 with TRBJ2-1; 12 nucleotides line up with TRBD2. V was clipped by 5 bases and J by 4 bases; unmatched bases: 4. The CDR3 is 15 amino acids. Germline CDR1 SGHNT, CDR2 YYREEE (reference sequence). CDR3: CASRPGTSGYNEQFF. CDR3 bases: TGTGCCAGCAGACCGGGGACTAGCGGGTACAATGAGCAGTTCTTC. The complete variable domain, with remaining parts taken from reference TRBV5-4 and TRBJ2-1, reads ETGVTQSPTHLIKTRGQQVTLRCSSQSGHNTVSWYQQALGQGPQFIFQYYREEENGRGNFPPRFSGLQFPNYSSELNVNALELDDSALYLCASRPGTSGYNEQFFGPGTRLTVL.

The genes are TRBV6-6 and TRBJ1-2, with TRBD1 identical over 9 bases. With 5 bases clipped from V and 7 bases from J, the junction kept 5 bases outside the gene matches. Germline V CDR1 and CDR2: MNHNY, SVGAGI (reference sequence). The CDR3 spans 13 residues. The CDR3 nucleotides read TGTGCCAGCAGTCCACAGGGGGCGCGTGGCTACACCTTC. This sequence encodes CASSPQGARGYTF.

This rearrangement joins TRBV19 to TRBJ1-3; D is unresolved. The CDR3 extends over 14 amino acids. V lost 1 base and J 1 base, leaving 5 bases between the germline ends. Germline lookup yields CDR1 LNHDA and CDR2 SQIVND (reference sequence). CDR3 sequence reads: CASSIGSSGNTIYF. Written as DNA, the CDR3 is TGTGCCAGTAGTATAGGCAGTTCTGGAAACACCATATATTTT.

DNA of the CDR3: TGTGCCAGCAGCCGACAGGGGTCTAGCTGGTATTTT. Translated, it gives CASSRQGSSWYF. This rearrangement joins TRBV28 to TRBJ2-3, with TRBD1 matching 8 bases. V lost 6 bases, J lost 14 bases, and 10 bases stayed unmatched. The CDR3 sequence is 12 residues long. CDR1 and CDR2 (germline): MDHEN, SYDVKM. The full variable domain, rest sourced from reference TRBV28 and TRBJ2-3, is DVKVTQSSRYLVKRTGEKVFLECVQDMDHENMFWYRQDPGLGLRLIYFSYDVKMKEKGDIPEGYSVSREKKERFSLILESASTNQTSMYLCASSRQGSSWYFGPGTRLTVL.

This clone was observed once. CDR3 sequence: CASRRGLETQYF. CDR3 nucleotide sequence: TGTGCCAGCAGGAGGGGGCTGGAGACCCAGTACTTC. The chain uses TRBV2 and TRBJ2-5; 7 bases are a match to TRBD1. The CDR3 loop spans 12 amino acids. The germline V gene encodes CDR1 SNHLY and CDR2 FYNNEI. The V and J ends lost 6 bases and 5 bases, in that order; junction bases with no gene match: 3.